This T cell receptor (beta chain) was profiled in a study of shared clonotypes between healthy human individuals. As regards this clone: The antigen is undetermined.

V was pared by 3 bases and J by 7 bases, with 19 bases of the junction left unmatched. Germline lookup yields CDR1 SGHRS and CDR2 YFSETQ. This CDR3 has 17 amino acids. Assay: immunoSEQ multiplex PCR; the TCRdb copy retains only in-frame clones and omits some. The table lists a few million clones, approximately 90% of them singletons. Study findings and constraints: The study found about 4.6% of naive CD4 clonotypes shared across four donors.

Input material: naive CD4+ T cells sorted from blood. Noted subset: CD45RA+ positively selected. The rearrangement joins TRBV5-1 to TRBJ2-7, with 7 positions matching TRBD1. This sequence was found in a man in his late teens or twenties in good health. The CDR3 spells CASSSKFLGQAPGEQYF. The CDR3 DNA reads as TGCGCCAGCAGCTCCAAATTCCTAGGACAGGCCCCGGGGGAGCAGTACTTC.